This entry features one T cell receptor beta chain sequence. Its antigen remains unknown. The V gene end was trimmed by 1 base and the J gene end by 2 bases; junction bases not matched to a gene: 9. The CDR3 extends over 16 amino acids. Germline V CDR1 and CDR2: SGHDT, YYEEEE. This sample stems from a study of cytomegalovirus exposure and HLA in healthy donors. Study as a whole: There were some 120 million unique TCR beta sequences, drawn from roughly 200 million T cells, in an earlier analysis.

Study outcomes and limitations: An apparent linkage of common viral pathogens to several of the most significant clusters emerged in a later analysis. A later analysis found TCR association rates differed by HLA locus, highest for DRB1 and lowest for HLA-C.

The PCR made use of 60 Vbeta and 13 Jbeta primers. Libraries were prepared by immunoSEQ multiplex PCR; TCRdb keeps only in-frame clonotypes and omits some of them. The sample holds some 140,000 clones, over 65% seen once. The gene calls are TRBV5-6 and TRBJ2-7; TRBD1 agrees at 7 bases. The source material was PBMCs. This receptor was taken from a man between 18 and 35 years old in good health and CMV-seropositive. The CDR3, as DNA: TGTGCCAGCAGCTTGAGAGCAGGACAGGTTACCTACGAGCAGTACTTC. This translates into CASSLRAGQVTYEQYF.